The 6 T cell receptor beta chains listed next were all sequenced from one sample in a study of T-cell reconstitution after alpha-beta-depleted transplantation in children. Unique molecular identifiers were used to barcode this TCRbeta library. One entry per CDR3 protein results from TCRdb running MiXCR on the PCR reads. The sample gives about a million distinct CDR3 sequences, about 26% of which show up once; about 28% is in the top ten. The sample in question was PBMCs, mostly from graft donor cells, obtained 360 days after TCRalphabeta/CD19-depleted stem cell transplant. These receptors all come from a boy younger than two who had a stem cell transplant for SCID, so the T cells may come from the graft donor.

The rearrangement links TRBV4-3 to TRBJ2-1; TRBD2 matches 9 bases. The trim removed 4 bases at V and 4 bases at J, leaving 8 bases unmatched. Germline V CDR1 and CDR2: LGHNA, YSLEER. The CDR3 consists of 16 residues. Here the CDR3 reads CASSRGGGPPYNEQFF. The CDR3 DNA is TGCGCCAGCAGCCGCGGGGGGGGTCCCCCTTACAATGAGCAGTTCTTC.

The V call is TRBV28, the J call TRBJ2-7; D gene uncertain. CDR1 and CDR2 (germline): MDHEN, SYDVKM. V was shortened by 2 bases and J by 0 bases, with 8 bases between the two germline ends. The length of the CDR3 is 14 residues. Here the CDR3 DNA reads TGTGCCAGCAGTTTACGGATGTTCTCCTACGAGCAGTACTTC. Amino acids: CASSLRMFSYEQYF. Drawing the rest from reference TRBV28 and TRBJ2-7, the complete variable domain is DVKVTQSSRYLVKRTGEKVFLECVQDMDHENMFWYRQDPGLGLRLIYFSYDVKMKEKGDIPEGYSVSREKKERFSLILESASTNQTSMYLCASSLRMFSYEQYFGPGTRLTVT.

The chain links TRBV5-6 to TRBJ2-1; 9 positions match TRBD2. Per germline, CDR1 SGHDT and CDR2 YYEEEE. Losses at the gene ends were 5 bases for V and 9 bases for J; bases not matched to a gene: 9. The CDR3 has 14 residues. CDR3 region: CASRVLAGFGEQFF. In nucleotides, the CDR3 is TGTGCCAGCAGGGTCCTAGCGGGGTTCGGTGAGCAGTTCTTC. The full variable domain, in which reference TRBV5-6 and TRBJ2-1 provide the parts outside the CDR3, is DAGVTQSPTHLIKTRGQQVTLRCSPKSGHDTVSWYQQALGQGPQFIFQYYEEEERQRGNFPDRFSGHQFPNYSSELNVNALLLGDSALYLCASRVLAGFGEQFFGPGTRLTVL.

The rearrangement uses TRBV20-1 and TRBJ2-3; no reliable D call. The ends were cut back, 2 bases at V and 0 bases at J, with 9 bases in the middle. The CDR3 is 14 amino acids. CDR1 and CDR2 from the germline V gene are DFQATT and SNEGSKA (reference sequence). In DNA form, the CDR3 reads TGCAGTGCTAGACCCGGGCTTAGCACAGATACGCAGTATTTT. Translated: CSARPGLSTDTQYF.

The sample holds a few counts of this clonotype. Here the CDR3 DNA reads TGTGCCACCAGTGACTGGACAGGGGCCTACAATGAGCAGTTCTTC. Translated: CATSDWTGAYNEQFF. This rearrangement joins TRBV24-1 to TRBJ2-1; 9 bases are shared with TRBD1. V dropped 4 bases and J dropped 2; count of bases not matched to a gene: 2. The CDR3 is made up of 15 amino acids. Germline CDR1 and CDR2: KGHDR and SFDVKD.

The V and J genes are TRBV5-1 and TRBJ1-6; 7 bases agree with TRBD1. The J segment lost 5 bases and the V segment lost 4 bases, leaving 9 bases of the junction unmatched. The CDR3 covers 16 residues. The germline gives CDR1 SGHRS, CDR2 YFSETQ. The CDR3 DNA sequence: TGCGCCAGCAGCCGGTGGACAGGTGAAAATAATTCACCCCTCCACTTT. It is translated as CASSRWTGENNSPLHF.